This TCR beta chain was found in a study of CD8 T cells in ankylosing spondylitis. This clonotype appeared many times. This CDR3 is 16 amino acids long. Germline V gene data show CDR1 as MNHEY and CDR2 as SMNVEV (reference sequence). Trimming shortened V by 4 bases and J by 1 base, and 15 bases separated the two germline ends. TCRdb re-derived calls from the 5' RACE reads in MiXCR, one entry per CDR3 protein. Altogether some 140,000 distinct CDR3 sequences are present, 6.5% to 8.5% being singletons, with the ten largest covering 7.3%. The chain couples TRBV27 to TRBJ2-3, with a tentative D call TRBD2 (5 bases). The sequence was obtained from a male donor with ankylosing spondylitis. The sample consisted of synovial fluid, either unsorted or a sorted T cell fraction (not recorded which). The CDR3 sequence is CASSYTRRHGTDTQYF. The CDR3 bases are TGTGCCAGCAGTTACACTAGGCGGCATGGCACAGATACGCAGTATTTT.